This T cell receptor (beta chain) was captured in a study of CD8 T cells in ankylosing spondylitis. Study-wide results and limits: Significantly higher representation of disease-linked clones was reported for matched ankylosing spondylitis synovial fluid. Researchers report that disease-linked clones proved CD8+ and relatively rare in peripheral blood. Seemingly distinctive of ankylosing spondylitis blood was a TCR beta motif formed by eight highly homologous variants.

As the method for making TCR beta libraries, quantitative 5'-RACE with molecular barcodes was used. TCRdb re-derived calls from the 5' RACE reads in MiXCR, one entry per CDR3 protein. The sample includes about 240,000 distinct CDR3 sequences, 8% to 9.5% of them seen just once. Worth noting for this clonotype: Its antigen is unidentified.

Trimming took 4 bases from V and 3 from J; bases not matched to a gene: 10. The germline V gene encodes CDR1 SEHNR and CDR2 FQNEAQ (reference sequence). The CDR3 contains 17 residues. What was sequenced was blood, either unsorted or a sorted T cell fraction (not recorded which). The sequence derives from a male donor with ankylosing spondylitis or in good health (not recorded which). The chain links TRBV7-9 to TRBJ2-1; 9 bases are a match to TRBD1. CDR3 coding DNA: TGTGCCAGCAGCTCCACCCACAGGGGGCCAGGCTACAATGAGCAGTTCTTC. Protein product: CASSSTHRGPGYNEQFF.